The 18 T cell receptor beta chains reported below all come from one sample, sequenced in a study of T cells in Graves' hyperthyroidism and ophthalmopathy. It was RNA transcripts that yielded the amplified TCR beta CDR3 regions. HTBI primers were the set used in a first-round RT-PCR of the TCR CDR3. TCRdb used MiXCR to reprocess the multiplex PCR reads, holding one entry per CDR3 protein. The sample yields roughly 530,000 distinct CDR3 sequences, roughly 15% seen once. The sample consisted of blood. All receptors come from a woman in her late teens or twenties with Graves' ophthalmopathy.

The chain combines TRBV6-4 with TRBJ1-1; the match to TRBD1 covers 10 bases. Germline trimming cut 1 base from V and 6 bases from J; bases unmatched to any gene: 5. This CDR3 comprises 15 residues. Germline V gives CDR1 MRHNA, CDR2 SNTAGT. CDR3 sequence reads: CASSDLDRGFSEAFF. CDR3 DNA: TGTGCCAGCAGTGACTTGGACAGGGGGTTCTCTGAAGCTTTCTTT.

This clonotype was counted at least ten times. The chain carries TRBV27 and TRBJ1-4, with D unresolved. The CDR3 has 18 residues. The V end was cut by 0 bases, the J end by 0 bases, with 14 bases between. Germline CDR1 reads MNHEY; CDR2 reads SMNVEV (reference sequence). The CDR3 loop reads CASSLSPTAVATNEKLFF. The CDR3 region has the DNA TGTGCCAGCAGTTTATCGCCCACGGCGGTTGCAACTAATGAAAAACTGTTTTTT.

This clonotype occurred many times. The chain has TRBV5-8 and TRBJ1-1; D possibly corresponds to TRBD1 (6 bases). The CDR3 spans 15 residues. CDR1 SGHTS and CDR2 YDEGEE come from the germline V gene. Trimming left V 2 bases short and J 2 bases short, with 13 bases between. CDR3 nucleotides: TGTGCCAGCAGCTTCGGGGCAGGGGTTAACACTGAAGCTTTCTTT. This translates into CASSFGAGVNTEAFF.

The V gene is TRBV6-2 or TRBV6-3, the J gene TRBJ1-4; D call uncertain. The CDR3 consists of 12 residues. V was shortened by 2 bases and J by 7 bases, with 5 bases between the two germline ends. Germline lookup yields CDR1 MNHEY and CDR2 SVGEGT. CDR3 in amino acids: CASSYLSEKLFF. CDR3 sequence (DNA): TGTGCCAGCAGTTACCTCAGTGAAAAACTGTTTTTT.

V usage is TRBV6-5 and J usage is TRBJ1-3, with 10 positions matching TRBD1. Germline-derived CDR1 and CDR2 are MNHEY and SVGAGI. Unmatched junction bases numbered 8, after V lost 2 bases and J lost 1 base. The CDR3 runs to 18 residues. Here the CDR3 DNA reads TGTGCCAGCAGTTACCCCTCGGGACAGGGGATTTCTGGAAACACCATATATTTT. Its translation is CASSYPSGQGISGNTIYF.

This clonotype has just a few counts. The CDR3 DNA reads as TGTGCCAGCAGTGAAGAGGGAGGAGACACCGGGGAGCTGTTTTTT. This sequence encodes CASSEEGGDTGELFF. This rearrangement joins TRBV2 to TRBJ2-2, with a tentative D call TRBD2 (6 bases). Germline assignment: CDR1 SNHLY and CDR2 FYNNEI. With 1 base removed from V and 3 bases from J, the gap between germline ends came to 9 bases. The CDR3 length is 15 residues.

This clonotype was found many times. The chain uses TRBV2 and TRBJ2-6; TRBD1 matches 7 bases. Germline CDR1 and CDR2: SNHLY and FYNNEI. V lost 6 bases and J lost 0; bases outside the gene matches: 2. The CDR3 runs 15 residues. CDR3 bases: TGTGCCAGCAGACAGGGGAGCTCTGGGGCCAACGTCCTGACTTTC. It codes for CASRQGSSGANVLTF.

The chain links TRBV15 to TRBJ2-7, with D tentatively TRBD1 or TRBD2 (6 bases each). Per the germline V gene, CDR1 is LNHNV and CDR2 is YYDKDF (reference sequence). This CDR3 has 16 amino acids. Trimming left V 0 bases short and J 6 bases short, with 18 bases between. The CDR3 region has the DNA TGTGCCACCAGCAGAGAGCGGGGCTGGGACAAAGGCGAGCAGTACTTC. It encodes CATSRERGWDKGEQYF.

This clonotype has a count of ten or more. The J gene is TRBJ1-6, the V gene TRBV5-6; D uncertain. In germline, CDR1 is SGHDT, CDR2 YYEEEE. This CDR3 has 12 residues. V lost 4 bases and J 8 bases, leaving 7 bases between the germline ends. The CDR3 spells CASSPTDSPLHF. The CDR3, as DNA: TGTGCCAGCAGCCCAACGGATTCACCCCTCCACTTT.

Of note for this clonotype: This clone may be a read error of a much larger clone one base away. The J gene is TRBJ2-7, the V gene TRBV20-1; D is perhaps TRBD1 (7 bases). This CDR3 is 15 amino acids long. The germline V and J ends were trimmed by 0 bases and 3 bases, with 15 bases remaining between them. CDR1 and CDR2 from the germline V gene are DFQATT and SNEGSKA (reference sequence). CDR3 loop: CSARDRQGGGYEQYF. The CDR3 DNA is TGCAGTGCTAGAGATCGTCAGGGGGGAGGCTACGAGCAGTACTTC.

The V call is TRBV4-3, the J call TRBJ1-5; D is unclear. Germline values: CDR1 LGHNA, CDR2 YSLEER. Between the trimmed V and J ends, which lost 4 bases and 6 bases, there was a span of 13 bases. The length of the CDR3 is 14 residues. In nucleotides, the CDR3 is TGCGCCAGCAGCCGAGATGCGGACGGTCAGCCCCAGCATTTT. It encodes CASSRDADGQPQHF.

The chain links TRBV12-3 or TRBV12-4 to TRBJ2-7; D unclear. This CDR3 region has 14 residues. The germline V and J ends were trimmed by 6 bases and 0 bases, with 12 bases remaining between them. DNA of the CDR3: TGTGCCAGCAGCCTGATCAGCGTCTCCTACGAGCAGTACTTC. Amino acid sequence: CASSLISVSYEQYF.

There are a few counts of this clonotype. The rearrangement uses TRBV7-9 and TRBJ2-5, with TRBD2 identical over 9 bases. The V segment lost 1 base and the J segment 5 bases; nucleotides outside the gene matches: 11. Germline V gene lookup returns CDR1 SEHNR and CDR2 FQNEAQ (reference sequence). CDR3 length equals 17 residues. In DNA, the CDR3 is TGTGCCAGCAGCTTAGGAGGGCGGGGACTAGCTGTCGAGACCCAGTACTTC. Residues: CASSLGGRGLAVETQYF.

Points on this clonotype: Germline is not matched at one junction end, which may reflect a read error. This chain connects TRBV25-1 to TRBJ2-1; the match to TRBD2 covers 7 bases. The CDR3 sequence is 17 residues long. CDR1 MGHDK and CDR2 SYGVNS come from the germline V gene. The CDR3 coding sequence is TGTGCCAGCAGTGATGGGAGCGGGGAGGGTTCCTACAATGAGCAGCTCTTC. It codes for CASSDGSGEGSYNEQLF.

There are many counts of this clonotype. The V call is TRBV7-2, the J call TRBJ2-7; maybe TRBD1 (6 bases). Germline CDR1 and CDR2: SGHTA and FQGNSA. Trimming stripped 0 bases from V and 3 bases from J, with 12 bases between. The CDR3 consists of 15 residues. The CDR3 coding sequence is TGTGCCAGCAGCTTAGCCGCAGGGGTGGACTACGAGCAGTACTTC. It codes for CASSLAAGVDYEQYF.

This clonotype has a count of ten or more. The chain employs TRBV5-8 and TRBJ2-1, with 7 bases identical to TRBD1. The trim removed 4 bases at V and 6 bases at J, leaving 13 bases unmatched. The germline V gene encodes CDR1 SGHTS and CDR2 YDEGEE. CDR3 length: 16 amino acids. In nucleotides, the CDR3 is TGTGCCAGCAGCACAACGGGCAGGGGGTCGGGCAATGAGCAGTTCTTC. It specifies CASSTTGRGSGNEQFF. The full variable domain, with the rest looked up from reference TRBV5-8 and TRBJ2-1, is EAGVTQSPTHLIKTRGQQATLRCSPISGHTSVYWYQQALGLGLQFLLWYDEGEERNRGNFPPRFSGRQFPNYSSELNVNALELEDSALYLCASSTTGRGSGNEQFFGPGTRLTVL.

This clonotype occurred many times. The chain has TRBV28 and TRBJ2-1; 10 bases agree with TRBD1. From germline, CDR1 is MDHEN and CDR2 SYDVKM. The junction had 12 bases not matched to a gene; V was cut back by 3 bases and J by 7 bases. The CDR3 covers 17 residues. The CDR3 loop is CASSFRRPGQGRNEQFF. The CDR3 DNA reads TGTGCCAGCAGTTTCCGACGTCCGGGACAGGGGAGGAATGAGCAGTTCTTC.

This clonotype was observed at least ten times. The J gene is TRBJ2-7, the V gene TRBV6-1; unclear D gene. CDR1 and CDR2 from the germline V gene are MNHNS and SASEGT. V was cut by 6 bases and J by 3 bases, with 15 bases left in between. The CDR3 consists of 14 residues. Here the CDR3 reads CASSPGLPHYEQYF. Here the CDR3 DNA reads TGTGCCAGCAGCCCCGGCCTGCCCCACTACGAGCAGTACTTC.